A selection of T cell receptor beta chains follows, all from one sample in a study of shared clonotypes between healthy human individuals. TCRdb keeps only in-frame clones here, not all; method: immunoSEQ multiplex PCR. In the table there are approximately 2.1 million clones, just over 90% of which are singletons. Material: naive CD4+ T cells from PBMCs. These TCRs come from a man between 18 and 29 years old in good health. Some clones in this sample may be carry-over from other donors' samples. The CDR3 runs from the conserved cysteine through the conserved F or W. Each record gives: V gene, CDR3 protein.

v_gene: TRBV6-6
CDR3aa: CAVRQGLNTGELFF

v_gene: TRBV11-2
CDR3aa: CASSVQAYEQYF

v_gene: TRBV18
CDR3aa: CASSPWKGTGELFF

v_gene: TRBV7-2
CDR3aa: CASSTSLKYEQYF

v_gene: TRBV5-1
CDR3aa: CASSLEPGNTIYF

v_gene: TRBV9
CDR3aa: CASSVVLGSGNTIYF

v_gene: TRBV7-2
CDR3aa: CASSFDRGPTDTQYF

v_gene: TRBV6-6
CDR3aa: CASSYALEGNEQYF

v_gene: TRBV29-1
CDR3aa: CSAESAGTSSYNEQFF

v_gene: TRBV11-2
CDR3aa: CASSFGRTGQPQHF

v_gene: TRBV9
CDR3aa: CASSVGVGAEWDEQFF

v_gene: TRBV13
CDR3aa: CASRSGRDSYNEQFF

v_gene: TRBV10-3
CDR3aa: CAISDGPLSGNTIYF